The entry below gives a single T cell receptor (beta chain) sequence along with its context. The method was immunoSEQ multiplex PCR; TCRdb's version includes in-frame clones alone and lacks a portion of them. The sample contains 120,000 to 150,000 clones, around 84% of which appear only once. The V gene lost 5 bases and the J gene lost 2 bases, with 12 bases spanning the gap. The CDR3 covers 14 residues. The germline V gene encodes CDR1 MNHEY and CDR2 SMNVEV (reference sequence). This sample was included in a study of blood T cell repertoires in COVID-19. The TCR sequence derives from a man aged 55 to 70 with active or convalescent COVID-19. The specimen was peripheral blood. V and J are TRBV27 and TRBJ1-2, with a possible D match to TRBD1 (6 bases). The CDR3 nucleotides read TGTGCCAGCAGTATAAACAGGGTAAACTATGGCTACACCTTC. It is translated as CASSINRVNYGYTF.